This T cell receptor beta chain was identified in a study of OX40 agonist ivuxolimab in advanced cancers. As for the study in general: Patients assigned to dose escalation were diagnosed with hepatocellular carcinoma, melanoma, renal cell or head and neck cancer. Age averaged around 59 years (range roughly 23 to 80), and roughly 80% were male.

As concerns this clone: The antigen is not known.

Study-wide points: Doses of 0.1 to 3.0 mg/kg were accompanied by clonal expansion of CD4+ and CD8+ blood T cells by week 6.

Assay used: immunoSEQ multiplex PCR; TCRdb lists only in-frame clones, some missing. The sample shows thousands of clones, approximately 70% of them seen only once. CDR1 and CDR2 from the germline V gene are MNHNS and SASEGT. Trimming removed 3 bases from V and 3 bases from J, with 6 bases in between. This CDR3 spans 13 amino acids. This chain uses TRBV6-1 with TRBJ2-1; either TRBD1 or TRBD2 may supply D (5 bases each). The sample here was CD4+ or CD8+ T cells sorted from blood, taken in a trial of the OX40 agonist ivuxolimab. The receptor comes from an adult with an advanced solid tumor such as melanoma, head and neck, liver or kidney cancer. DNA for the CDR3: TGTGCCAGCAGTGAGGGGGACTACAATGAGCAGTTCTTC. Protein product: CASSEGDYNEQFF.